Listed here is a single T cell receptor (beta chain). Its target is unknown. The source of the sample is a study of T cell responses to AZD1222 COVID-19 vaccine. Study context: Second-dose recipients at about 4 or about 12 weeks were treated as one pooled group. Whole-study results and caveats: Donors skewed white British and female; clonal diversity was possibly underestimated. Elevations in Spike-specific TCR breadth and depth followed administration of two AZD1222 doses.

Produced via immunoSEQ multiplex PCR; TCRdb's table is partial and in-frame only. The sample has under 110,000 clones; just over 90% are singletons. The starting material was peripheral blood, obtained on day 0 of AZD1222 vaccination. This TCR was recovered from an adult in good health.

The chain's CDR3 is CASSGDYNSPLHF. The CDR3 DNA follows: TGTGCCAGTAGTGGGGATTATAATTCACCCCTCCACTTT. The V gene is TRBV19, the J gene TRBJ1-6; D is uncertain. The V end was cut by 5 bases, the J end by 4 bases, with 6 bases between. Germline values: CDR1 LNHDA, CDR2 SQIVND (reference sequence). The CDR3 is 13 amino acids.